A selection of T cell receptor beta chains follows, all from one sample in a study of cytomegalovirus exposure and HLA in healthy donors. Assay: immunoSEQ multiplex PCR; the TCRdb copy retains only in-frame clones and omits some. The data show about 180,000 clones, around 82% seen once. The specimen was PBMCs. The receptors here all came from a woman aged 25 to 39 in good health and CMV-seropositive. CDR3s include the opening cysteine and the closing phenylalanine or tryptophan. Each record gives: clone size, V gene, D gene, J gene, CDR3 protein, CDR3 DNA. D genes are given only for firm matches. Clone size is stated in some rows and not others, as once, few, many or a class when expanded.

clone size: few
V gene: TRBV5-1
D gene: TRBD2
J gene: TRBJ2-5
CDR3 protein: CASSPRGERETQYF
CDR3 DNA: TGCGCCAGCAGCCCCCGGGGGGAGCGGGAGACCCAGTACTTC

clone size: .
V gene: TRBV10-3
D gene: TRBD2
J gene: TRBJ2-1
CDR3 protein: CAIRMTSGGNNEQFF
CDR3 DNA: TGTGCCATCAGAATGACTAGCGGGGGAAACAATGAGCAGTTCTTC

clone size: .
V gene: TRBV21-1
D gene: .
J gene: TRBJ1-5
CDR3 protein: CASSPRDFSNQPQHF
CDR3 DNA: TGTGCCAGCAGCCCCCGGGACTTTAGCAATCAGCCCCAGCATTTT

clone size: .
V gene: TRBV4-2
D gene: .
J gene: TRBJ2-7
CDR3 protein: CASSQEGSGGGREQYF
CDR3 DNA: TGTGCCAGCAGCCAAGAGGGGTCCGGGGGCGGGAGAGAGCAGTACTTC

clone size: .
V gene: TRBV19
D gene: .
J gene: TRBJ2-5
CDR3 protein: CASSIRNLAGGTQYF
CDR3 DNA: TGTGCCAGTAGTATTAGAAACCTTGCCGGGGGGACCCAGTACTTC

clone size: .
V gene: TRBV4-1
D gene: .
J gene: TRBJ2-7
CDR3 protein: CASSQLEGSSYEQYF
CDR3 DNA: TGCGCCAGCAGCCAATTGGAAGGGAGCTCCTACGAGCAGTACTTC

clone size: .
V gene: TRBV6-1
D gene: .
J gene: TRBJ2-1
CDR3 protein: CASSDHGGARNEQFF
CDR3 DNA: TGTGCCAGCAGTGATCATGGGGGGGCCCGCAATGAGCAGTTCTTC

clone size: .
V gene: TRBV19
D gene: .
J gene: TRBJ1-2
CDR3 protein: CASSVDSYGYTF
CDR3 DNA: TGTGCCAGTAGTGTCGACAGCTATGGCTACACCTTC

clone size: .
V gene: TRBV7-2
D gene: .
J gene: TRBJ2-7
CDR3 protein: CASSLGDTAYEQYF
CDR3 DNA: TGTGCCAGCAGCTTGGGGGACACAGCCTACGAGCAGTACTTC

clone size: few
V gene: TRBV27
D gene: .
J gene: TRBJ2-7
CDR3 protein: CASSYSRTRGDYEQYF
CDR3 DNA: TGTGCCAGCAGTTACAGCAGGACACGTGGCGATTACGAGCAGTACTTC

clone size: .
V gene: TRBV19
D gene: TRBD1
J gene: TRBJ1-5
CDR3 protein: CACQGQDRQPQHF
CDR3 DNA: TGTGCCTGCCAAGGACAGGATCGCCAGCCCCAGCATTTT

clone size: .
V gene: TRBV6-1
D gene: TRBD2
J gene: TRBJ2-5
CDR3 protein: CASSEKRGAVETQYF
CDR3 DNA: TGTGCCAGCAGTGAAAAGCGGGGGGCAGTAGAGACCCAGTACTTC

clone size: .
V gene: TRBV7-9
D gene: TRBD1
J gene: TRBJ2-3
CDR3 protein: CASKRGQGVSDTQYF
CDR3 DNA: TGTGCCAGCAAGAGGGGACAGGGGGTATCAGATACGCAGTATTTT

clone size: .
V gene: TRBV27
D gene: .
J gene: TRBJ2-7
CDR3 protein: CASSFLSYEQYF
CDR3 DNA: TGTGCCAGCAGTTTCCTCTCCTACGAGCAGTACTTC